This TCR beta chain emerged from a study of T cell responses to AZD1222 COVID-19 vaccine. Sequencing used immunoSEQ multiplex PCR; TCRdb keeps in-frame clones, though not all of them. The table lists about 130,000 clones, under 95% of them singletons. Study-level points and caveats: Dominant at 160-218 and 743-854, vaccine-associated CD4 TCRs also spanned spike. Repertoire sampling happened only post peak T cell response. White British ancestry dominated among donors, who included more females, and clonal diversity was possibly underestimated. Nearly half of the spike-specific TCRs reportedly recognize variant regions that carry no mutations.

CDR1 LNHDA and CDR2 SQIVND come from the germline V gene (reference sequence). V dropped 4 bases and J dropped 1; count of bases not matched to a gene: 7. The CDR3 length is 15 residues. This clone is a singleton in its sample. Its antigen is as yet unknown. The clonotype was recovered from an adult in good health. This chain links TRBV19 with TRBJ2-7; the match to TRBD2 covers 7 bases. Here the sequenced sample was peripheral blood, taken on day 0 of AZD1222 vaccination. CDR3 sequence reads: CASSSTSAGSYEQYF. Written as DNA, the CDR3 is TGTGCCAGTAGTAGCACTAGCGCGGGGTCCTACGAGCAGTACTTC.